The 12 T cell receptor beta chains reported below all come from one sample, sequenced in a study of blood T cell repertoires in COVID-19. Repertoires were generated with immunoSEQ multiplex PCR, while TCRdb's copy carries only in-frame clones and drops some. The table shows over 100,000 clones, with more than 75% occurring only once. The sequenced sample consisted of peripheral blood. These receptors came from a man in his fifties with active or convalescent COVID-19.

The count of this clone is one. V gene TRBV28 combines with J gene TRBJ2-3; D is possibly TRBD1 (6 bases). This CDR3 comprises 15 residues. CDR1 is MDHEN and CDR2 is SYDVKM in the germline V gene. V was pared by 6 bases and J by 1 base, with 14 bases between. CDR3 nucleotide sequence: TGTGCCAGCAGCTCTCCGACAGGCCGCACAGATACGCAGTATTTT. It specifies CASSSPTGRTDTQYF.

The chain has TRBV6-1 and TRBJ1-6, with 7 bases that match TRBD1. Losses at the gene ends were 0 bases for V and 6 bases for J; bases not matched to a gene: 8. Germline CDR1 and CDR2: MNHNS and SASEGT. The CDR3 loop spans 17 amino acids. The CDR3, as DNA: TGTGCCAGCAGTGAAGCCCGGACAGGAGAAGGTAATTCACCCCTCCACTTT. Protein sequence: CASSEARTGEGNSPLHF.

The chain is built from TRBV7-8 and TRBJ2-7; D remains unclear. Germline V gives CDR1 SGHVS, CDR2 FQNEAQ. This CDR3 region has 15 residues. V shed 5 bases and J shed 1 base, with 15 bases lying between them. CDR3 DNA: TGTGCCAGCAGCCCAGGCCCCCCGGATTCCTACGAGCAGTACTTC. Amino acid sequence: CASSPGPPDSYEQYF.

CDR3 region: CASSRHQGQGAYGYTF. The CDR3 region has the DNA TGTGCCAGCAGCCGACACCAAGGACAGGGGGCGTATGGCTACACCTTC. This chain links TRBV3-1 (or the pseudogene TRBV3-2) with TRBJ1-2; 11 bases line up with TRBD1. Germline V CDR1 and CDR2: LGHDT, YNNKEL (reference sequence). V lost 4 bases to trimming and J lost 5 bases; unmatched junction nucleotides: 9. The CDR3 has 16 residues.

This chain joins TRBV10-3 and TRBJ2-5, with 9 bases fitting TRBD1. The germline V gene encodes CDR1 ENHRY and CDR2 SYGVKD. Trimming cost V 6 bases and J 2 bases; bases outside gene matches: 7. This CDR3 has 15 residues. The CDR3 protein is CAISQTGGEQETQYF. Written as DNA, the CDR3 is TGTGCCATCAGCCAGACAGGGGGGGAACAAGAGACCCAGTACTTC.

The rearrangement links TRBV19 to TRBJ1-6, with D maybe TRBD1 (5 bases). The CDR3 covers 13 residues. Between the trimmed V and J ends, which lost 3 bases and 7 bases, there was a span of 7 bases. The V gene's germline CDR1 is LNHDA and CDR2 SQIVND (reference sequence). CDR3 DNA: TGTGCCAGTAGTATGACAGTAAATTCACCCCTCCACTTT. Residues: CASSMTVNSPLHF.

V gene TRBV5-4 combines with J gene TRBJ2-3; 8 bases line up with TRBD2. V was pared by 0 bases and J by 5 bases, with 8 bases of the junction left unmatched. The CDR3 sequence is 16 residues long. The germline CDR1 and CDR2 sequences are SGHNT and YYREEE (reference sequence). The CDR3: CASSLAPGLDGDTQYF. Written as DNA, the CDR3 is TGTGCCAGCAGCTTGGCTCCGGGACTAGATGGAGATACGCAGTATTTT.

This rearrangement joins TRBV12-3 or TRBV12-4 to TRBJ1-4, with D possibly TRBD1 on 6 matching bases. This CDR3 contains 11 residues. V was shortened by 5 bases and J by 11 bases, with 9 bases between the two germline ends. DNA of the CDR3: TGTGCCAGCAGTAGCACAGGGAAACTGTTTTTT. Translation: CASSSTGKLFF.

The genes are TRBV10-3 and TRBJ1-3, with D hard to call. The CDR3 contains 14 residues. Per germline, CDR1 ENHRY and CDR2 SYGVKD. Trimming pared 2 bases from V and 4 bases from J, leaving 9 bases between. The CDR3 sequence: CAISEAGSGNTIYF. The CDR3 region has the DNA TGTGCCATCAGTGAGGCAGGATCGGGAAACACCATATATTTT.

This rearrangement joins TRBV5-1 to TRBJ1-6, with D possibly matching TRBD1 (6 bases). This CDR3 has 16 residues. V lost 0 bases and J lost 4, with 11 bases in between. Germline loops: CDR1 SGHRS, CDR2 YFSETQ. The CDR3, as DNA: TGCGCCAGCAGCTTGGAAGGGACACTGTATAATTCACCCCTCCACTTT. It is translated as CASSLEGTLYNSPLHF.

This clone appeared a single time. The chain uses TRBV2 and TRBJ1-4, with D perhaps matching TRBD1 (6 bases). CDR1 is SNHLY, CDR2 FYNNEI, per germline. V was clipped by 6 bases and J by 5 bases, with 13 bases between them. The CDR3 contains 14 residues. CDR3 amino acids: CASSAWTVNEKLFF. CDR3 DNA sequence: TGTGCCAGCAGCGCCTGGACAGTCAATGAAAAACTGTTTTTT.

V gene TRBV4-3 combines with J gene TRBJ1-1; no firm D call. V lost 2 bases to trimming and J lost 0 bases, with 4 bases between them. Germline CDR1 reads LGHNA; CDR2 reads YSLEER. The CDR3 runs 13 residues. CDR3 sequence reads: CASSQRVNTEAFF. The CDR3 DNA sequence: TGCGCCAGCAGCCAAAGAGTGAACACTGAAGCTTTCTTT.